Following are 29 T cell receptor beta chains from one sample sequenced in a study of breast tumors, draining lymph nodes, adjacent tissues. TCRdb re-analysed the multiplex PCR reads in MiXCR, keeping a single row per CDR3 protein. The sample shows nearly 110,000 distinct CDR3 sequences, roughly 33% of them seen only once. Breast cancer patients provided tissue from their axillary draining lymph nodes. The sample consisted of axillary lymph node tissue. The receptors were sampled from a female donor with breast cancer. Some clones in this sample may be carry-over from other donors' samples.

This clonotype has at least ten counts. V is TRBV12-3 or TRBV12-4 and J is TRBJ2-5; D perhaps matches TRBD1 (6 bases). Trimming removed 5 bases from V and 5 bases from J, with 12 bases in between. This CDR3 has 13 amino acids. CDR3 protein: CASSQGRGETQYF. The DNA of the CDR3 is TGTGCCAGCAGTCAGGGGCGAGGGGAGACCCAGTACTTC.

Comment on this clonotype: The germline gene is not matched at one end of the junction; a read error may be the cause. Written as DNA, the CDR3 is TGCGGCGTCGACCTGTCGGGTGAGCAGTTCTTC. Translated, it gives CGVDLSGEQFF. The rearrangement links TRBV29-1 to TRBJ2-1; no reliable D call. From germline, CDR1 is SQVTM and CDR2 ANQGSEA. The CDR3 length is 11 residues.

This clonotype appeared a few times. The chain combines TRBV6-2 or TRBV6-3 with TRBJ2-1; D is perhaps TRBD1 or TRBD2 (5 bases each). The length of the CDR3 is 16 residues. In germline, CDR1 is MNHEY, CDR2 SVGEGT. V gave up 5 bases and J gave up 8 bases, with 22 bases separating them. CDR3 nucleotide sequence: TGTGCCAGCAGTCCGTTTGGGACCCAAACTGACGATGAGCAGTTCTTC. Its protein is CASSPFGTQTDDEQFF.

This clonotype was counted many times. The gene calls are TRBV5-1 and TRBJ2-7, with 11 bases identical to TRBD2. The CDR3 consists of 14 residues. Trimming removed 4 bases from V and 3 bases from J; junction bases left unmatched: 3. Germline CDR1 reads SGHRS; CDR2 reads YFSETQ. DNA for the CDR3: TGCGCCAGCAGCGGGGGACTAGCGGACTACGAGCAGTACTTC. Its translation: CASSGGLADYEQYF.

To note about this clonotype: At one of its ends the junction is not consistent with the germline gene, which may arise from a read error. This rearrangement joins TRBV5-1 to TRBJ1-2; the D gene is possibly TRBD1 (5 bases). This CDR3 has 16 amino acids. Germline V gives CDR1 SGHRS, CDR2 YFSETQ. In nucleotides, the CDR3 is TGCGCCACCAGCAGGGTCGGACCCTCCGGCGGGCATGGCTACACCTTC. Amino acid sequence: CATSRVGPSGGHGYTF.

This clonotype came up many times. This chain uses TRBV5-1 with TRBJ2-7; the match to TRBD1 covers 10 bases. Trimming cost V 3 bases and J 2 bases; bases outside gene matches: 2. Per germline, CDR1 SGHRS and CDR2 YFSETQ. CDR3 length equals 14 residues. CDR3 nucleotides: TGCGCCAGCAGCTACGGGACAGGGGCCTACGAGCAGTACTTC. It is translated as CASSYGTGAYEQYF.

This clonotype was seen at least ten times. The rearrangement joins TRBV18 to TRBJ2-5; D possibly matches TRBD1 or TRBD2 (6 bases each). Germline lookup yields CDR1 KGHSH and CDR2 LQKENI. The ends were cut back, 2 bases at V and 4 bases at J, with 11 bases in the middle. The CDR3 runs to 14 residues. The CDR3 loop is CASSPGRGGETQYF. The CDR3 region has the DNA TGTGCCAGCTCACCAGGCAGGGGAGGAGAGACCCAGTACTTC. The whole variable domain, remainder taken from reference TRBV18 and TRBJ2-5, is NAGVMQNPRHLVRRRGQEARLRCSPMKGHSHVYWYRQLPEEGLKFMVYLQKENIIDESGMPKERFSAEFPKEGPSILRIQQVVRGDSAAYFCASSPGRGGETQYFGPGTRLLVL.

There are many counts of this clonotype. This chain links TRBV28 with TRBJ2-7; no reliable D call. The V gene lost 8 bases and the J gene lost 3 bases, with 11 bases spanning the gap. The CDR3 runs 12 residues. Germline assignment: CDR1 MDHEN and CDR2 SYDVKM. The CDR3 DNA reads TGTGCCAGCTCTCCGGCCGGCTACGAGCAGTACTTC. It is translated as CASSPAGYEQYF.

This clonotype has a count of ten or more. This chain connects TRBV20-1 to TRBJ2-7, with 9 bases matching TRBD1. The germline CDR1 and CDR2 sequences are DFQATT and SNEGSKA (reference sequence). The CDR3 has 14 residues. Trimming at V came to 5 bases and at J to 1 base, leaving 6 bases not matched to a gene. The CDR3 region has the DNA TGCAGTGCTTTGGGGGGACAGGGTTCCTACGAGCAGTACTTC. As protein: CSALGGQGSYEQYF.

This clonotype was recorded many times. The rearrangement links TRBV7-9 to TRBJ1-2, with D possibly TRBD1 on 5 matching bases. V was trimmed by 1 base and J by 3 bases, leaving 6 bases between them. The CDR3 loop spans 13 amino acids. CDR1 is SEHNR, CDR2 FQNEAQ, per germline (reference sequence). The CDR3 nucleotides read TGTGCCAGCAGCTTAGGGGGGTACTATGGCTACACCTTC. It specifies CASSLGGYYGYTF. The full variable domain, rest sourced from reference TRBV7-9 and TRBJ1-2, is DTGVSQNPRHKITKRGQNVTFRCDPISEHNRLYWYRQTLGQGPEFLTYFQNEAQLEKSRLLSDRFSAERPKGSFSTLEIQRTEQGDSAMYLCASSLGGYYGYTFGSGTRLTVV.

This clonotype was picked up many times. J is TRBJ1-2 and V is TRBV28; the D is unclear. Germline CDR1 is MDHEN and CDR2 is SYDVKM. This CDR3 is 11 amino acids long. V was shortened by 9 bases and J by 3 bases, with 8 bases between the two germline ends. This chain's CDR3 is CASISDYGYTF. The DNA for the CDR3 is TGTGCCAGTATCTCGGACTATGGCTACACCTTC.

This clonotype was counted ten times or more. A much larger clonotype is one base distant, so this may be a read error. This chain uses TRBV12-3 or TRBV12-4 with TRBJ1-6; D unclear. The CDR3 extends over 14 amino acids. V was shortened by 6 bases and J by 10 bases, with 16 bases between the two germline ends. In DNA form, the CDR3 reads TGTGCCAGCAGCCACGACCGCTTCAGGTCACCCCTCCACTTT. Its translation is CASSHDRFRSPLHF.

This clonotype turned up a few times. Possible read error: a much larger clone is one base away. The V call is TRBV5-6, the J call TRBJ2-7; D unresolved. The V end lost 2 bases, the J end lost 7 bases, and 25 bases lay between the germline ends. This CDR3 comprises 17 residues. Germline CDR1 is SGHDT and CDR2 is YYEEEE. CDR3: CASSFYSTGLIMEEQYF. For the CDR3, the DNA is TGTGCCAGCAGCTTCTATTCTACCGGCCTCATTATGGAAGAGCAGTACTTC.

This clonotype showed up many times. The J gene is TRBJ1-5, the V gene TRBV6-1; D perhaps matches TRBD1 (5 bases). Trimming pared 4 bases from V and 0 bases from J, leaving 7 bases between. Germline V gene sequence: CDR1 MNHNS, CDR2 SASEGT. This CDR3 is built from 14 residues. The CDR3 nucleotides are TGTGCCAGCAGTGGGGGGGGTAGCAATCAGCCCCAGCATTTT. It is translated as CASSGGGSNQPQHF.

This clonotype was observed many times. CDR3 bases: TGTGCCAGCAGTTTTAACACCGGGGAGCTGTTTTTT. As protein: CASSFNTGELFF. The chain couples TRBV27 to TRBJ2-2; D is ambiguous. Germline V gene data show CDR1 as MNHEY and CDR2 as SMNVEV (reference sequence). The length of the CDR3 is 12 residues. Trimming pared 3 bases from V and 2 bases from J, leaving 1 base between.

Concerning this clonotype itself: A read error is likely, as this CDR3 ends without the conserved phenylalanine or tryptophan. The DNA is left out, because the CDR3 cannot be placed on it with certainty; the CDR3 is given as TCRdb lists it. The J gene is TRBJ2-2, the V gene TRBV20-1; the table calls TRBD1, which could not be checked here. The germline gives CDR1 DFQATT, CDR2 SNEGSKA (reference sequence). Inclusive of both ends, the CDR3 amounts to 15 amino acids. The CDR3 sequence: CSAPSGAWDTGELFS.

This clonotype was seen at least ten times. This chain connects TRBV27 to TRBJ2-7, with 7 bases that match TRBD1. This CDR3 contains 14 residues. Per the germline V gene, CDR1 is MNHEY and CDR2 is SMNVEV (reference sequence). V lost 5 bases to trimming and J lost 6 bases; unmatched junction nucleotides: 10. The CDR3 loop is CASSPQGAGGEQYF. In DNA, the CDR3 is TGTGCCAGCAGTCCACAGGGTGCAGGGGGCGAGCAGTACTTC.

The rearrangement links TRBV5-6 to TRBJ1-5, with D hard to call. Trimming pared 0 bases from V and 0 bases from J, leaving 16 bases between. Germline V lookup: CDR1 SGHDT, CDR2 YYEEEE. This CDR3 spans 18 amino acids. The CDR3 loop reads CASSLDTAPHYSNQPQHF. CDR3 nucleotide sequence: TGTGCCAGCAGCTTGGATACAGCCCCTCATTATAGCAATCAGCCCCAGCATTTT.

The count of this clonotype is one. This chain joins TRBV10-3 and TRBJ2-3, with 11 bases lining up with TRBD1. The ends lost 7 bases at V and 11 bases at J; junction bases unmatched: 11. This CDR3 comprises 14 residues. The germline V gene has CDR1 ENHRY and CDR2 SYGVKD. Here the CDR3 reads CAIKGQGVNNEQYF. As DNA, the CDR3 is TGTGCCATCAAGGGACAGGGGGTCAACAATGAGCAGTATTTT.

V gene TRBV20-1 combines with J gene TRBJ1-6; the match to TRBD1 covers 8 bases. The V segment lost 2 bases and the J segment 9 bases; nucleotides outside the gene matches: 9. CDR1 and CDR2 from the germline V gene are DFQATT and SNEGSKA (reference sequence). The CDR3 sequence is 15 residues long. The CDR3, as DNA: TGCAGTGCTAGACTCCCTCAGGGGGCTTCTTCACCCCTCCACTTT. Protein sequence: CSARLPQGASSPLHF.

This clonotype has just a few counts. The chain employs TRBV7-9 and TRBJ1-1; tentative D call: TRBD1 (5 bases). CDR1 and CDR2 (germline): SEHNR, FQNEAQ (reference sequence). V shed 8 bases and J shed 1 base, with 14 bases lying between them. The length of the CDR3 is 14 residues. CDR3 in DNA: TGTGCCAGCGGTGAGGGACCGGCGAACACTGAAGCTTTCTTT. This gives the protein CASGEGPANTEAFF.

The sample holds many counts of this clonotype. The gene calls are TRBV27 and TRBJ2-7; D is ambiguous. The CDR3 covers 16 residues. CDR1 MNHEY and CDR2 SMNVEV come from the germline V gene (reference sequence). V was cut by 6 bases and J by 1 base, with 19 bases left in between. The CDR3 nucleotides read TGTGCCAGCAGCTATCCCTTAATCGAACAGTCCTACGAGCAGTACTTC. Its translation: CASSYPLIEQSYEQYF.

This clonotype was recorded at least ten times. The chain has TRBV7-8 and TRBJ1-2; D is perhaps TRBD1 (6 bases). CDR1 is SGHVS, CDR2 FQNEAQ, per germline. CDR3 length: 15 amino acids. V shed 5 bases and J shed 8 bases, with 21 bases lying between them. The CDR3 nucleotides read TGTGCCAGCAGCCACAGGGAAACGGGTTATAGCGGCTACACCTTC. This gives the protein CASSHRETGYSGYTF.

Details on this clonotype: The conserved final phenylalanine or tryptophan is absent from the CDR3, which likely points to a read error. This rearrangement joins TRBV4-1 to TRBJ2-7; no firm D call. The CDR3 is 15 residues long. Trimming removed 1 base from V and 2 bases from J, with 12 bases in between. The V gene's germline CDR1 is MGHRA and CDR2 YSYEKL. The CDR3 sequence: CASSQVHQAAYEQYH. Written as DNA, the CDR3 is TGCGCCAGCAGCCAAGTTCACCAGGCGGCCTACGAGCAGTACCAC.

This clonotype has a count of ten or more. The rearrangement links TRBV4-1 to TRBJ2-1; no clear D gene. CDR1 is MGHRA, CDR2 YSYEKL, per germline. CDR3 length equals 14 residues. V was clipped by 0 bases and J by 5 bases, with 8 bases between them. CDR3 coding DNA: TGCGCCAGCAGCCAAGATCGTCCAGACAATGAGCAGTTCTTC. This gives the protein CASSQDRPDNEQFF.

The genes are TRBV7-9 and TRBJ2-2; unclear D gene. Between the trimmed V and J ends, which lost 2 bases and 6 bases, there was a span of 7 bases. The germline V gene has CDR1 SEHNR and CDR2 FQNEAQ (reference sequence). The CDR3 has 13 amino acids. The CDR3 sequence is CASSLWVAGELFF. DNA for the CDR3: TGTGCCAGCAGCTTATGGGTGGCCGGGGAGCTGTTTTTT.

The chain employs TRBV5-1 and TRBJ2-1; 12 bases map to TRBD2. Germline CDR1 reads SGHRS; CDR2 reads YFSETQ. Trimming removed 6 bases from V and 4 bases from J; junction bases left unmatched: 2. The CDR3 sequence is 14 residues long. Here the CDR3 DNA reads TGCGCCAGCACACTAGCGGGAGGTTACAATGAGCAGTTCTTC. Translation gives CASTLAGGYNEQFF.

The CDR3 coding sequence is TGTGCCAGCACCTCCACAGGACCCAGGGGGAATTCACCCCTCCACTTT. It translates to CASTSTGPRGNSPLHF. This chain joins TRBV12-3 or TRBV12-4 and TRBJ1-6; 7 nucleotides agree with TRBD1. This CDR3 is built from 16 residues. V lost 7 bases, J lost 7 bases, and 13 bases stayed unmatched.

This clonotype was detected only a few times. The chain recombines TRBV29-1 with TRBJ1-4; no clear D gene. CDR1 is SQVTM and CDR2 is ANQGSEA in the germline V gene. This CDR3 is 12 amino acids long. Trimming cost V 5 bases and J 1 base, with 5 bases left between them. This CDR3 reads CSVPGTNEKLFF. The CDR3 DNA is TGCAGCGTTCCGGGAACTAATGAAAAACTGTTTTTT.